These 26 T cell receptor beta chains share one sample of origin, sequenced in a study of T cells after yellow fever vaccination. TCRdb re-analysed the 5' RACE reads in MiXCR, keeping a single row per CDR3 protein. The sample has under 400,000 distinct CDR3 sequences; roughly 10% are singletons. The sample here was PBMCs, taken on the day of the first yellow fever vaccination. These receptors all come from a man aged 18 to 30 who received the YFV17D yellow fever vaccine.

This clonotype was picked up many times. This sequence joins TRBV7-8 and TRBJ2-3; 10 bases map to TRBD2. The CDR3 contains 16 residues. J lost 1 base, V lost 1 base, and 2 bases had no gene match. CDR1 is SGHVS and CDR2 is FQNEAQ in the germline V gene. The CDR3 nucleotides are TGTGCCAGCAGCTTAGGAGCGGGGGGGGGCACAGATACGCAGTATTTT. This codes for CASSLGAGGGTDTQYF.

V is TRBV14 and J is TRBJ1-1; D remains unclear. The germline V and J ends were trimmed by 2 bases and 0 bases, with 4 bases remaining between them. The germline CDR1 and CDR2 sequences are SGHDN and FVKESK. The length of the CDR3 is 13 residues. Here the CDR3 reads CASSQYMNTEAFF. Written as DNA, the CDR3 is TGTGCCAGCAGCCAATACATGAACACTGAAGCTTTCTTT.

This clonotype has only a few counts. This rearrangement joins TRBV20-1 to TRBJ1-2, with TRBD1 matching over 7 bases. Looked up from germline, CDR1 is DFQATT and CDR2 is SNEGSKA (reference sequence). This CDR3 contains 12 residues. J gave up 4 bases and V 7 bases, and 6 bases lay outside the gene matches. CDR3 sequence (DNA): TGCAGTGTCAGACAGGGAGGCTATGGCTACACCTTC. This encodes CSVRQGGYGYTF.

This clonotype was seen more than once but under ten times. The CDR3 DNA is TGTGCCAGCAGCTATACAGGGTCCGAGCAGTACGTC. Translating it yields CASSYTGSEQYV. The gene calls are TRBV5-6 and TRBJ2-7; possibly TRBD1 for D (6 bases). The CDR3 runs to 12 residues. Trimming took off 3 bases at V and 6 bases at J, with 10 bases between the two ends. From germline, CDR1 is SGHDT and CDR2 YYEEEE.

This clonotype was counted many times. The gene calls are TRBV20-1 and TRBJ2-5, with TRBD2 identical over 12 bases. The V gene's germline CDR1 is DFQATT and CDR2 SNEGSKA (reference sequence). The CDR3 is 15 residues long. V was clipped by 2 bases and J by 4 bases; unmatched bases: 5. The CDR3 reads CSARHPTSGGETQYF. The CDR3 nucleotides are TGCAGTGCTAGACACCCGACTAGCGGGGGAGAGACCCAGTACTTC.

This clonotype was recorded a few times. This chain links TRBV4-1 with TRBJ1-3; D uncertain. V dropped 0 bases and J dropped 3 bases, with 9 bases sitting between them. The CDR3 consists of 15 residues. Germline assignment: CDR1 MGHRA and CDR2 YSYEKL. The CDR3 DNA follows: TGCGCCAGCAGCCAAGAAGGCCAGGTTGGAAACACCATATATTTT. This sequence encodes CASSQEGQVGNTIYF.

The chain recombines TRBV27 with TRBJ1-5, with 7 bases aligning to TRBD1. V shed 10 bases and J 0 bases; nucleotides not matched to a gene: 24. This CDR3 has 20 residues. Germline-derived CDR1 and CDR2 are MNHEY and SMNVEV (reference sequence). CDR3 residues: CAIEPRIRPQGPNSNQPQHF. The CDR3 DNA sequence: TGTGCCATCGAACCCCGCATCCGGCCACAGGGGCCGAATAGCAATCAGCCCCAGCATTTT.

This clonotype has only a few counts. The CDR3 is CATSRDQNLNGETQYF. The DNA of the CDR3 is TGTGCCACCAGCAGAGATCAGAATCTTAATGGCGAGACCCAGTACTTC. The V gene is TRBV15, the J gene TRBJ2-5; D not certain. This CDR3 is 16 amino acids long. Germline loops: CDR1 LNHNV, CDR2 YYDKDF (reference sequence). V lost 0 bases to trimming and J lost 5 bases, with 16 bases between them. Drawing the rest from reference TRBV15 and TRBJ2-5, the complete variable domain is DAMVIQNPRYQVTQFGKPVTLSCSQTLNHNVMYWYQQKSSQAPKLLFHYYDKDFNNEADTPDNFQSRRPNTSFCFLDIRSPGLGDTAMYLCATSRDQNLNGETQYFGPGTRLLVL.

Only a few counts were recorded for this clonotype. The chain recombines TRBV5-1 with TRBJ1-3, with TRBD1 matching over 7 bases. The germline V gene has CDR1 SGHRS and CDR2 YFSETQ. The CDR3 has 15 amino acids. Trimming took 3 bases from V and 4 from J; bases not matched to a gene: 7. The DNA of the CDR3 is TGCGCCAGCAGCTCAGACACAGGGGCCGGAAACACCATATATTTT. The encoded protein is CASSSDTGAGNTIYF.

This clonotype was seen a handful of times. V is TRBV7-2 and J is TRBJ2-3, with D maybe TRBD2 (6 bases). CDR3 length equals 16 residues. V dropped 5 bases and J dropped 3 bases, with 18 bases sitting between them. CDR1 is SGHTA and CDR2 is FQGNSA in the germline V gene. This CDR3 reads CASSLMAGGATDTQYF. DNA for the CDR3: TGTGCCAGCAGCCTAATGGCGGGCGGGGCAACAGATACGCAGTATTTT.

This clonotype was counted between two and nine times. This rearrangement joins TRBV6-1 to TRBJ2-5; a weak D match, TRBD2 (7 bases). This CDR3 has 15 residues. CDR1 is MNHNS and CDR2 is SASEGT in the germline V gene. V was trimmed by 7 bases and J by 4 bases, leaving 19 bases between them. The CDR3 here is CASTIRGAPLETQYF. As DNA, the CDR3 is TGTGCCAGCACCATACGGGGGGCGCCCTTAGAGACCCAGTACTTC.

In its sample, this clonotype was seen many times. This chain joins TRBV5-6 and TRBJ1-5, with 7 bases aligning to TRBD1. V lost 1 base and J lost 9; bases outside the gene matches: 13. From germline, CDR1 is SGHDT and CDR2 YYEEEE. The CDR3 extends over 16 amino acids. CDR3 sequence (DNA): TGTGCCAGCAGCTTGTATGTAGGCAGGGGGGAACGGCCCCAGCATTTT. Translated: CASSLYVGRGERPQHF.

CDR3 loop: CATSDGQNMNTEAFF. CDR3 DNA: TGTGCCACCAGTGACGGACAGAATATGAACACTGAAGCTTTCTTT. The chain combines TRBV24-1 with TRBJ1-1; D might be TRBD1 (6 bases). Trimming removed 4 bases from V and 0 bases from J, with 11 bases in between. Germline lookup yields CDR1 KGHDR and CDR2 SFDVKD. The CDR3 extends over 15 amino acids.

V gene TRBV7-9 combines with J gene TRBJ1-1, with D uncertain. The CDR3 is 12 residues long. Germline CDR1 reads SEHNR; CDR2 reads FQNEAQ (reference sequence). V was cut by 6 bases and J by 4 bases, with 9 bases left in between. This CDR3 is CASRTSFTEAFF. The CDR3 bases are TGTGCCAGCAGGACCAGCTTCACTGAAGCTTTCTTT.

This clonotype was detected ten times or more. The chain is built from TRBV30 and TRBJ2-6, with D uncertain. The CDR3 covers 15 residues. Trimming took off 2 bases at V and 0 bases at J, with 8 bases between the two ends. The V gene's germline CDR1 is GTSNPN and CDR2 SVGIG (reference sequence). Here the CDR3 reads CAWSIRFSGANVLTF. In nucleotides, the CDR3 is TGTGCCTGGAGTATTAGGTTCTCTGGGGCCAACGTCCTGACTTTC.

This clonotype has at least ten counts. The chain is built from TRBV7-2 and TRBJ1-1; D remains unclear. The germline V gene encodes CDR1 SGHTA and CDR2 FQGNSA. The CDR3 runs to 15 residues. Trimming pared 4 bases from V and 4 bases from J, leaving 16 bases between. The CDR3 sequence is CASSSDWEGTTEAFF. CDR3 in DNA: TGTGCCAGCAGCTCGGATTGGGAGGGTACCACTGAAGCTTTCTTT.

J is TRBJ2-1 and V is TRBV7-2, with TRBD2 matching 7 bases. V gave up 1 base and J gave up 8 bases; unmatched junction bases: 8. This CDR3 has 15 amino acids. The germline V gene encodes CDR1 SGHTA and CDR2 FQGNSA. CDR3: CASSLGQAAGDEQFF. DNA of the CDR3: TGTGCCAGCAGCTTAGGCCAGGCGGCGGGGGATGAGCAGTTCTTC.

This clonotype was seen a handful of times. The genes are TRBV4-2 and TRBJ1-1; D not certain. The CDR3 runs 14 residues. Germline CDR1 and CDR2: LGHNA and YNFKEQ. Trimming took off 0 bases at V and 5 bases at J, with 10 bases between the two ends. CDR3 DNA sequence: TGTGCCAGCAGCCAAGATACCGTAGGGACTGAAGCTTTCTTT. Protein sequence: CASSQDTVGTEAFF.

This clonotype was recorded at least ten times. This CDR3 reads CASSKWTRPSTDTQYF. The CDR3, as DNA: TGTGCCAGCAGCAAGTGGACTAGACCTAGCACAGATACGCAGTATTTT. The V gene is TRBV7-8, the J gene TRBJ2-3, with 7 bases identical to TRBD2. CDR1 SGHVS and CDR2 FQNEAQ come from the germline V gene. The CDR3 length is 16 residues. J gave up 0 bases and V 5 bases, and 8 bases lay outside the gene matches. Full variable domain (missing parts from reference TRBV7-8 and TRBJ2-3): GAGVSQSPRYKVAKRGQDVALRCDPISGHVSLFWYQQALGQGPEFLTYFQNEAQLDKSGLPSDRFFAERPEGSVSTLKIQRTQQEDSAVYLCASSKWTRPSTDTQYFGPGTRLTVL.

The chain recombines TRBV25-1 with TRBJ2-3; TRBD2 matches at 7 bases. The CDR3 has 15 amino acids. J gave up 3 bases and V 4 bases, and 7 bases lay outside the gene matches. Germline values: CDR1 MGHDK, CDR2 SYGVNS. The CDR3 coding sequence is TGTGCCAGCAGTGGCAGCCTGGGAGGGACAGATACGCAGTATTTT. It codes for CASSGSLGGTDTQYF.

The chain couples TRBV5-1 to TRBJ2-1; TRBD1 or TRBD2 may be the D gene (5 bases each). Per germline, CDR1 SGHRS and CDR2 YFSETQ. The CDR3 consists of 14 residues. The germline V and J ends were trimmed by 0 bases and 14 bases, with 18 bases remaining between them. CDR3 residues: CASSLVKGTLREFF. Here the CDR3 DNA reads TGCGCCAGCAGCTTGGTGAAAGGGACCCTCAGGGAGTTCTTC.

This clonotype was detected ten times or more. CDR3 sequence (DNA): TGTGCCAGCAGTTTTTCCTTCGGGGATACGCAGTATTTT. Encoded protein: CASSFSFGDTQYF. The chain recombines TRBV12-3 or TRBV12-4 with TRBJ2-3; unclear D gene. V shed 3 bases and J shed 6 bases, with 10 bases lying between them. The CDR3 has 13 amino acids.

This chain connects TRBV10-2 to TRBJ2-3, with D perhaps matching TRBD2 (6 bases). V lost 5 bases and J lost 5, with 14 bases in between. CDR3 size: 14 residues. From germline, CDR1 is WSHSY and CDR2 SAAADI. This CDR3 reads CASSPGRGGDTQYF. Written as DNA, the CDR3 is TGCGCCAGCAGTCCTGGGCGGGGAGGAGATACGCAGTATTTT.

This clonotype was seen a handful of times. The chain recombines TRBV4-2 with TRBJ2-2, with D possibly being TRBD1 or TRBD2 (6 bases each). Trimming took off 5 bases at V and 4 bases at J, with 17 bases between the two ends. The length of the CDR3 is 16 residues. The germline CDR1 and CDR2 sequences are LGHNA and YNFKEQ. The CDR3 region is CASSVGGTRSTGELFF. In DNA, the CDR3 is TGTGCCAGCAGCGTAGGGGGGACTCGGAGCACCGGGGAGCTGTTTTTT.

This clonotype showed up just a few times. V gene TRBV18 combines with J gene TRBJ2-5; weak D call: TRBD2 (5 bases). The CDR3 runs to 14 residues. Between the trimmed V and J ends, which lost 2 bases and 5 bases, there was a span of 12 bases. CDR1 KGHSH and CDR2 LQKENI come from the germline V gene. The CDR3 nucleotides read TGTGCCAGCTCACCATCCCCCGGGGTGGAGACCCAGTACTTC. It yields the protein CASSPSPGVETQYF.

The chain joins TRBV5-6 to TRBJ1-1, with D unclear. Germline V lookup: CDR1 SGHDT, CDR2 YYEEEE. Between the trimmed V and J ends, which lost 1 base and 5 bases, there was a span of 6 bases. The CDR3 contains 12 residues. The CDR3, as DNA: TGTGCCAGCAGCTTGAAGGCGACTGAAGCTTTCTTT. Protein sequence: CASSLKATEAFF.